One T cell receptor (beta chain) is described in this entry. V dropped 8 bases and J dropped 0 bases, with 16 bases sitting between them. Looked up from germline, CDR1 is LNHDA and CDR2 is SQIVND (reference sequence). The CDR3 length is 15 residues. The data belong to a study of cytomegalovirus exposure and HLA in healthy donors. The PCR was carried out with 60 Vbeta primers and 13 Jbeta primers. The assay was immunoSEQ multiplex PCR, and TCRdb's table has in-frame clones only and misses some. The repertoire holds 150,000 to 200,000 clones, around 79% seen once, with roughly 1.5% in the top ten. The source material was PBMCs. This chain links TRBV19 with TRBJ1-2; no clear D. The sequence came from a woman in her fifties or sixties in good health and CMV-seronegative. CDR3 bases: TGTGCCAGTTGCTCGGTTGGCGGATCTAACTATGGCTACACCTTC. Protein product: CASCSVGGSNYGYTF.